This T cell receptor beta chain was captured in a study of blood T cell repertoires in COVID-19. Overall study context: Researchers got acute and convalescent COVID-19 samples from the United States, Italy and Spain. The cDNA or gDNA used as material had been derived from T cells, B-cell-depleted T cells, or PBMCs.

V lost 5 bases and J lost 4, with 8 bases in between. The CDR3 has 12 residues. Germline V lookup: CDR1 GTSNPN, CDR2 SVGIG (reference sequence). Sequenced by immunoSEQ multiplex PCR; TCRdb stores in-frame clones only, minus some. This sample carries 150,000 to 200,000 clones, about 88% of them seen once, and the ten largest clones take less than 1%. The material sequenced was peripheral blood. The sequence derives from a man between 18 and 35 years old with acute or convalescent COVID-19. The chain employs TRBV30 and TRBJ2-2, with D perhaps TRBD1 (6 bases). The DNA for the CDR3 is TGTGCCTGGGGGGGCACCACCGGGGAGCTGTTTTTT. Its protein is CAWGGTTGELFF. The whole variable domain, remainder taken from reference TRBV30 and TRBJ2-2, is SQTIHQWPATLVQPVGSPLSLECTVEGTSNPNLYWYRQAAGRGLQLLFYSVGIGQISSEVPQNLSASRPQDRQFILSSKKLLLSDSGFYLCAWGGTTGELFFGEGSRLTVL.